The 21 T cell receptor beta chains presented below share a single source sample, sequenced in a study of T cells after yellow fever vaccination. TCRdb recomputed calls from the 5' RACE reads with MiXCR, one row per CDR3 protein. The sample includes about 250,000 distinct CDR3 sequences, about 3.7% of them seen just once. Sequencing was performed on PBMCs, taken 15 days after the yellow fever booster vaccination. The receptor set was obtained from a man between 18 and 29 years old who received the YFV17D yellow fever vaccine.

This clonotype has ten or more counts. This chain connects TRBV7-6 to TRBJ1-4; D unresolved. The CDR3 contains 15 residues. Germline V gene data show CDR1 as SGHVS and CDR2 as FNYEAQ. Trimming removed 1 base at V and 4 bases at J, with 10 bases between. CDR3 coding DNA: TGTGCCAGCAGCTTAGTTCCGGGAGGTAATGAAAAACTGTTTTTT. It translates to CASSLVPGGNEKLFF.

At least ten counts were recorded for this clonotype. The J gene is TRBJ2-7, the V gene TRBV29-1; D tentatively fits TRBD1 or TRBD2 (5 bases each). CDR1 and CDR2 (germline): SQVTM, ANQGSEA. This CDR3 spans 16 amino acids. Trimming took 2 bases from V and 2 from J, leaving 19 bases between them. CDR3 in amino acids: CSVEMTAVEGTYEQYV. CDR3 nucleotide sequence: TGCAGCGTTGAAATGACAGCAGTTGAGGGGACCTACGAGCAGTACGTC.

This clonotype was detected many times. The V gene is TRBV18, the J gene TRBJ2-7; 8 bases match TRBD2. The CDR3 extends over 17 amino acids. CDR1 KGHSH and CDR2 LQKENI come from the germline V gene. The V segment lost 4 bases and the J segment 0 bases; nucleotides outside the gene matches: 11. The CDR3 sequence: CASSRTGLAGGSYEQYF. CDR3 nucleotide sequence: TGTGCCAGCTCACGCACTGGGTTGGCGGGGGGCTCCTACGAGCAGTACTTC.

The CDR3 DNA sequence: TGTGCCAGCAGCCAAGATGACAGGGTGGTTTCCTACGAGCAGTACTTC. Amino acid sequence: CASSQDDRVVSYEQYF. The genes are TRBV3-1 and TRBJ2-7; 7 bases match TRBD1. V lost 0 bases to trimming and J lost 1 base; unmatched junction nucleotides: 6. From germline, CDR1 is LGHDT and CDR2 YNNKEL (reference sequence). This CDR3 is built from 16 residues.

This clonotype was seen ten or more times. This chain joins TRBV20-1 and TRBJ1-2; D is possibly TRBD1 (5 bases). This CDR3 is built from 15 residues. Trimming removed 0 bases from V and 8 bases from J, with 19 bases in between. Germline V gives CDR1 DFQATT, CDR2 SNEGSKA (reference sequence). The CDR3 DNA reads as TGCAGTGCTAGAGATTACCTTTTCCAGGGCGGCGGCTACACCTTC. Its translation is CSARDYLFQGGGYTF.

This clonotype was seen more than once but under ten times. The chain carries TRBV5-4 and TRBJ2-1; D is perhaps TRBD1 (5 bases). Germline V CDR1 and CDR2: SGHNT, YYREEE (reference sequence). CDR3 length equals 12 residues. Trimming left V 3 bases short and J 10 bases short, with 11 bases between. CDR3: CASSWGPGEQFF. The CDR3 region has the DNA TGTGCCAGCAGCTGGGGCCCAGGGGAGCAGTTCTTC.

This clonotype was counted at least ten times. The V call is TRBV5-1, the J call TRBJ1-1; 8 bases match TRBD1. V was clipped by 3 bases and J by 5 bases; unmatched bases: 9. CDR1 and CDR2 from the germline V gene are SGHRS and YFSETQ. This CDR3 is 15 amino acids long. The chain's CDR3 is CASSSPGQGVTEAFF. CDR3 DNA: TGCGCCAGCAGCTCCCCTGGACAGGGAGTAACTGAAGCTTTCTTT. The complete variable domain, with remaining parts taken from reference TRBV5-1 and TRBJ1-1, reads KAGVTQTPRYLIKTRGQQVTLSCSPISGHRSVSWYQQTPGQGLQFLFEYFSETQRNKGNFPGRFSGRQFSNSRSEMNVSTLELGDSALYLCASSSPGQGVTEAFFGQGTRLTVV.

Ten or more counts support this clonotype. The chain couples TRBV27 to TRBJ1-1; 10 bases fit TRBD1. The germline V gene has CDR1 MNHEY and CDR2 SMNVEV (reference sequence). After removal of 7 bases from V and 12 bases from J, the junction contained 17 bases not matched to a gene. This CDR3 region has 15 residues. The chain's CDR3 is CASTSTGQGPWVPFF. In DNA, the CDR3 is TGTGCCAGCACCTCTACGGGACAGGGGCCCTGGGTCCCTTTCTTT.

This clonotype was seen many times. This chain connects TRBV20-1 to TRBJ1-1; 9 bases are shared with TRBD1. CDR3 length: 14 residues. Per the germline V gene, CDR1 is DFQATT and CDR2 is SNEGSKA (reference sequence). J was trimmed by 3 bases and V by 3 bases; bases with no gene match: 5. The CDR3 coding sequence is TGCAGTGCTAGGGGAGACAGGGGGGACACTGAAGCTTTCTTT. Amino acid sequence: CSARGDRGDTEAFF.

This clonotype was found many times. The rearrangement uses TRBV7-2 and TRBJ1-1, with D possibly matching TRBD1 (5 bases). CDR3 size: 14 residues. The V and J ends lost 5 bases and 7 bases respectively, with 17 bases between them. Germline values: CDR1 SGHTA, CDR2 FQGNSA. In DNA form, the CDR3 reads TGTGCCAGCAGCCCCCACGGGGGGTATGGTGAAGCTTTCTTT. Translating it yields CASSPHGGYGEAFF.

Many counts were recorded for this clonotype. The V and J genes are TRBV5-5 and TRBJ2-1, with a weak D call TRBD2 (5 bases). Trimming took off 1 base at V and 8 bases at J, with 16 bases between the two ends. Germline V gives CDR1 SGHKS, CDR2 YYEKEE (reference sequence). CDR3 length: 15 amino acids. As DNA, the CDR3 is TGTGCCAGCAGCTTGTCTTCGCTAGCTATGTATGAGCAGTTCTTC. Its translation is CASSLSSLAMYEQFF.

This clonotype was counted at least ten times. This sequence joins TRBV7-2 and TRBJ2-3, with D perhaps matching TRBD2 (6 bases). The CDR3 sequence is 15 residues long. Trimming pared 0 bases from V and 6 bases from J, leaving 13 bases between. CDR1 is SGHTA, CDR2 FQGNSA, per germline. CDR3 amino acids: CASSLAGGWADTQYF. In DNA form, the CDR3 reads TGTGCCAGCAGCTTAGCCGGGGGATGGGCCGATACGCAGTATTTT.

This clonotype was counted many times. This sequence joins TRBV5-1 and TRBJ1-1; no definite D call. The ends were cut back, 2 bases at V and 11 bases at J, with 16 bases in the middle. CDR1 and CDR2 from the germline V gene are SGHRS and YFSETQ. This CDR3 contains 13 residues. CDR3 bases: TGCGCCAGCAGCTTCCGGGGATCATCTTGGGCTTTCTTT. Translated, it gives CASSFRGSSWAFF.

This clonotype was recorded many times. This rearrangement joins TRBV5-4 to TRBJ2-1; D call uncertain. V lost 2 bases, J lost 4 bases, and 7 bases lay in between. The CDR3 is 13 amino acids. Germline CDR1 is SGHNT and CDR2 is YYREEE (reference sequence). The chain's CDR3 is CASSFAAYNEQFF. For the CDR3, the DNA is TGTGCCAGCAGCTTTGCGGCGTACAATGAGCAGTTCTTC.

This clonotype occurred many times. The genes are TRBV6-1 and TRBJ1-2; D is unclear. Trimming removed 3 bases from V and 2 bases from J, with 7 bases in between. The germline V gene encodes CDR1 MNHNS and CDR2 SASEGT. The CDR3 is 13 amino acids. CDR3 residues: CASSDPGNYGYTF. For the CDR3, the DNA is TGTGCCAGCAGTGACCCAGGAAACTATGGCTACACCTTC.

The J gene is TRBJ1-2, the V gene TRBV4-2; D ambiguous. Germline CDR1 and CDR2: LGHNA and YNFKEQ. V lost 1 base to trimming and J lost 8 bases, with 23 bases between them. This CDR3 comprises 17 residues. The CDR3 reads CASSQVGAGLSPVGYTF. Here the CDR3 DNA reads TGTGCCAGCAGCCAAGTGGGCGCCGGGCTCTCCCCCGTGGGCTACACCTTC.

The table lists this clonotype with many counts. The gene calls are TRBV3-1 and TRBJ2-2, with D perhaps TRBD1 or TRBD2 (5 bases each). The CDR3 sequence is 15 residues long. Trimming cost V 1 base and J 6 bases, with 12 bases left between them. From germline, CDR1 is LGHDT and CDR2 YNNKEL (reference sequence). CDR3 residues: CASSQVGVGAGELFF. DNA of the CDR3: TGTGCCAGCAGCCAAGTCGGGGTAGGGGCCGGGGAGCTGTTTTTT.

This clonotype occurred many times. The CDR3 sequence: CASSRRGGVGEKLFF. Here the CDR3 DNA reads TGCGCCAGCAGCCGCCGCGGGGGGGTAGGCGAAAAACTGTTTTTT. The chain joins TRBV5-1 to TRBJ1-4; TRBD1 might be the D (5 bases). The CDR3 is made up of 15 amino acids. The V end was cut by 4 bases, the J end by 8 bases, with 18 bases between. The germline V gene encodes CDR1 SGHRS and CDR2 YFSETQ.

This clonotype showed up many times. The chain employs TRBV18 and TRBJ2-3, with TRBD2 identical over 14 bases. This CDR3 is built from 17 residues. V lost 6 bases, J lost 5 bases, and 10 bases stayed unmatched. Germline lookup yields CDR1 KGHSH and CDR2 LQKENI. The CDR3 protein is CASSLSTSGGAGDTQYF. The CDR3 DNA reads TGTGCCAGCTCCCTGTCGACTAGCGGGGGGGCAGGAGATACGCAGTATTTT.

This clonotype was recorded at least ten times. The rearrangement joins TRBV6-5 to TRBJ2-1, with 9 bases identical to TRBD1. V lost 5 bases, J lost 3 bases, and 2 bases stayed unmatched. This CDR3 comprises 14 residues. CDR1 MNHEY and CDR2 SVGAGI come from the germline V gene. The DNA of the CDR3 is TGTGCCAGCAGTATGACAGGGGGCTACAATGAGCAGTTCTTC. This encodes CASSMTGGYNEQFF.

The sample holds many counts of this clonotype. V is TRBV7-9 and J is TRBJ2-3, with D perhaps TRBD2 (5 bases). Trimming left V 3 bases short and J 13 bases short, with 14 bases between. Germline V gives CDR1 SEHNR, CDR2 FQNEAQ (reference sequence). The length of the CDR3 is 12 residues. CDR3: CASSFFLGAEYF. The CDR3 DNA follows: TGTGCCAGCAGCTTTTTCCTGGGAGCTGAGTATTTT.